This is a list of T cell receptor beta chains from one sample in a study of T cell repertoires in cytomegalovirus infection. One entry per CDR3 protein results from TCRdb running MiXCR on the reads. Of 370,000 or so distinct CDR3 sequences listed, about a third are singletons. No cognate antigen is known for these TCRs. The source was cultured PBMCs, collected from culture after CMV antigen stimulation. These receptors came from a human donor in good health (CMV status not recorded). Some clones in this sample may be carry-over from other donors' samples. Each CDR3 is given with its conserved first and last residue. The D gene is left open where the match is weak. Clone size is stated in some rows and not others, as once, few, many or a class when expanded.

d_call	clone_size	v_call	j_call	cdr3_aa	cdr3_nt
TRBD1	few	TRBV27	TRBJ1-2	CASSPTGGFVGYTF	TGTGCCAGCAGTCCGACAGGGGGCTTCGTCGGCTACACCTTC
.	.	TRBV7-3	TRBJ2-7	CASSRAAGREQYF	TGTGCCAGCAGCAGGGCGGCCGGGAGAGAGCAGTACTTC
.	.	TRBV6-2/TRBV6-3	TRBJ2-2	CASSYVRGTGELFF	TGTGCCAGCAGTTACGTCCGGGGCACCGGGGAGCTGTTTTTT
.	.	TRBV9	TRBJ2-5	CASSVAGLGAQYF	TGTGCCAGCAGCGTAGCGGGTCTAGGCGCCCAGTACTTC
.	many	TRBV7-2	TRBJ2-5	CASTEHGWRGAQETQYF	TGTGCCAGCACCGAGCATGGCTGGCGGGGAGCACAAGAGACCCAGTACTTC
TRBD1	few	TRBV12-3/TRBV12-4	TRBJ1-2	CASSRDRWFYGYTF	TGTGCCAGCAGCCGGGACAGGTGGTTTTATGGCTACACCTTC
.	.	TRBV11-3	TRBJ2-5	CASSPSSVETQYF	TGTGCCAGCAGCCCATCTTCCGTGGAGACCCAGTACTTC
TRBD2	.	TRBV6-2/TRBV6-3	TRBJ2-5	CASSYSREIAGLQETQYF	TGTGCCAGCAGTTACTCGAGAGAGATAGCGGGCCTCCAAGAGACCCAGTACTTC
TRBD2	many	TRBV7-6	TRBJ2-5	CASSSRTTSGSKETQYF	TGTGCCAGCAGCTCCCGGACGACTAGCGGGAGTAAAGAGACCCAGTACTTC
.	.	TRBV6-1	TRBJ2-3	CASRHGGSAQYF	TGTGCCAGCAGACACGGGGGTTCGGCGCAGTATTTT
.	.	TRBV7-2	TRBJ1-5	CASSLAHYSNQPQHF	TGTGCCAGCAGCTTAGCTCACTATAGCAATCAGCCCCAGCATTTT
.	.	TRBV12-5	TRBJ1-2	CASGLLSSNYGYTF	TGTGCTAGTGGCTTGCTGTCCTCTAACTATGGCTACACCTTC
.	.	TRBV6-2/TRBV6-3	TRBJ1-1	CASNQARAGVEAFF	TGTGCCAGCAATCAGGCCCGAGCAGGCGTTGAAGCTTTCTTT
.	few	TRBV27	TRBJ1-1	CATRGRPGNTEAFF	TGTGCCACCAGAGGTCGACCTGGGAACACTGAAGCTTTCTTT
.	.	TRBV30	TRBJ2-2	CACRRNTGELFF	TGTGCCTGTCGGAGAAACACCGGGGAGCTGTTTTTT
TRBD2	.	TRBV9	TRBJ2-1	CASSGGGTSGDNEQFF	TGTGCCAGCAGCGGAGGCGGGACTAGCGGGGACAATGAGCAGTTCTTC
.	.	TRBV7-2	TRBJ2-1	CASSLERNNEQFF	TGTGCCAGCAGCTTAGAGAGAAACAATGAGCAGTTCTTC
TRBD1	.	TRBV4-3	TRBJ2-6	CASSQEGTGDGGANVLTF	TGCGCCAGCAGCCAAGAGGGAACAGGGGATGGTGGGGCCAACGTCCTGACTTTC